A selection of T cell receptor beta chains follows, all from one sample in a study of T cells in pancreatic ductal adenocarcinoma. The data were produced by immunoSEQ multiplex PCR, yet TCRdb's version contains in-frame clones alone and is incomplete. This table holds about 16,000 clones, around 91% found once. Sequences were obtained from PBMCs. The receptors here all came from a human donor with pancreatic ductal adenocarcinoma. Each CDR3 is given with its conserved first and last residue. The D gene is left open where the match is weak. Clone size is shown for a subset of rows, as once, few, many or a class of expanded clone.

CDR3 protein | CDR3 DNA | V gene | D gene | J gene | clone size
CASSSSSGSPRGTDTQYF | TGTGCCAGCAGCTCCTCTAGCGGGAGCCCACGGGGCACAGATACGCAGTATTTT | TRBV5-4 | TRBD2 | TRBJ2-3 | NA
CASSQAEIANYGYTF | TGCGCCAGCAGCCAAGCAGAGATAGCTAACTATGGCTACACCTTC | TRBV4-1 | NA | TRBJ1-2 | NA
CASSRGLGRTSDYGYTF | TGTGCCAGCAGCAGGGGTTTGGGGCGCACATCTGACTATGGCTACACCTTC | TRBV11-2 | NA | TRBJ1-2 | NA
CASSLEVTGGTEAFF | TGCGCCAGCAGCTTGGAAGTGACAGGGGGCACTGAAGCTTTCTTT | TRBV5-1 | TRBD1 | TRBJ1-1 | NA
CASSQGPISGGYTGELFF | TGCGCCAGCAGCCAAGGGCCGATAAGCGGGGGATACACCGGGGAGCTGTTTTTT | TRBV4-1 | TRBD2 | TRBJ2-2 | few
CASSSPVGVVSSYNEQFF | TGTGCCAGCAGCTCCCCCGTAGGGGTGGTGAGCTCCTACAATGAGCAGTTCTTC | TRBV9 | NA | TRBJ2-1 | NA
CAYKSGVLETQYF | TGTGCCTATAAATCCGGGGTTTTAGAGACCCAGTACTTC | TRBV5-6 | NA | TRBJ2-5 | NA
CASSLDTANYGYTF | TGTGCCAGCAGCTTGGACACGGCTAACTATGGCTACACCTTC | TRBV5-5 | NA | TRBJ1-2 | once
CASSLGQGAQGTEAFF | TGTGCCAGCAGCTTAGGACAGGGGGCGCAAGGCACTGAAGCTTTCTTT | TRBV7-9 | TRBD1 | TRBJ1-1 | NA
CASSPPATGELFF | TGTGCCAGCTCACCACCAGCTACCGGGGAGCTGTTTTTT | TRBV18 | NA | TRBJ2-2 | once
CASSLDQQGYTF | TGTGCCAGCAGCTTAGATCAACAGGGCTACACCTTC | TRBV11-2 | NA | TRBJ1-2 | NA
CASSQDWGGDEQYF | TGTGCCAGCAGCCAAGATTGGGGAGGGGATGAACAGTACTTC | TRBV4-2 | TRBD2 | TRBJ2-7 | few
CAISEYPSAGAANTGELFF | TGTGCCATCAGTGAGTACCCTTCAGCGGGGGCCGCGAACACCGGGGAGCTGTTTTTT | TRBV10-3 | TRBD2 | TRBJ2-2 | once
CASSITVTGGNSPLHF | TGTGCCAGTAGTATTACGGTGACAGGGGGTAATTCACCCCTCCACTTT | TRBV19 | TRBD1 | TRBJ1-6 | NA
CASSPDYDRFLMNTEAFF | TGTGCCAGCAGCCCAGATTATGACAGATTCCTCATGAACACTGAAGCTTTCTTT | TRBV11-2 | NA | TRBJ1-1 | NA
CASSLLRDNEQFF | TGTGCCAGCAGCTTACTGCGGGACAATGAGCAGTTCTTC | TRBV7-2 | NA | TRBJ2-1 | NA
CASSYSSNYGYTF | TGTGCCAGCAGTTACTCCTCTAACTATGGCTACACCTTC | TRBV6-6 | NA | TRBJ1-2 | NA
CASSRRQGSSYNSPLHF | TGTGCCAGTAGTCGGAGACAGGGGAGCTCCTATAATTCACCCCTCCACTTT | TRBV19 | TRBD1 | TRBJ1-6 | NA
CASSLVAVFSSGNTIYF | TGTGCCAGCAGCTTAGTTGCAGTGTTTAGCTCTGGAAACACCATATATTTT | TRBV7-2 | NA | TRBJ1-3 | NA
CASSSPGQVEAFF | TGTGCCAGCAGTTCCCCGGGACAGGTGGAAGCTTTCTTT | TRBV6-5 | TRBD1 | TRBJ1-1 | NA
CASSFQGYTDTQYF | TGTGCCAGCAGCTTTCAGGGTTACACAGATACGCAGTATTTT | TRBV7-9 | NA | TRBJ2-3 | once
CASSPTRRQGREAFF | TGTGCCAGCAGTCCAACTCGAAGACAGGGTCGAGAAGCTTTCTTT | TRBV28 | TRBD1 | TRBJ1-1 | once
CASSFQRVGGQDTGELFF | TGTGCCAGCAGTTTCCAACGCGTAGGGGGGCAAGACACCGGGGAGCTGTTTTTT | TRBV27 | NA | TRBJ2-2 | NA
CASSRDGGAPEYF | TGTGCCAGCAGTCGTGATGGGGGGGCCCCGGAGTACTTC | TRBV2 | NA | TRBJ2-7 | once
CASSRIGQPVVGEQYF | TGTGCCAGCAGCAGGATCGGACAGCCGGTTGTAGGCGAGCAGTACTTC | TRBV7-6 | NA | TRBJ2-7 | NA
CASSLADTSSYEQYF | TGCGCCAGCAGCTTGGCGGACACAAGCTCCTACGAGCAGTACTTC | TRBV5-1 | NA | TRBJ2-7 | NA
CASSYLADQYEQYF | TGTGCCAGCAGCTACCTAGCGGACCAATACGAGCAGTACTTC | TRBV5-6 | TRBD2 | TRBJ2-7 | NA
CASSFSGADTQYF | TGCGCCAGCAGTTTCTCGGGGGCAGATACGCAGTATTTT | TRBV5-1 | NA | TRBJ2-3 | NA
CASSVPGLIYGYTF | TGTGCCAGCAGTGTACCGGGACTCATCTATGGCTACACCTTC | TRBV28 | NA | TRBJ1-2 | NA
CSVGKEGGASYGYTF | TGCAGCGTGGGTAAAGAGGGGGGGGCAAGCTATGGCTACACCTTC | TRBV29-1 | NA | TRBJ1-2 | NA
CASSQDITGWNEQFF | TGCGCCAGCAGCCAAGATATTACGGGATGGAATGAGCAGTTCTTC | TRBV4-3 | NA | TRBJ2-1 | once
CASSLTKTSGVPSTDTQYF | TGTGCCAGCAGCTTAACGAAGACTAGCGGGGTACCTAGCACAGATACGCAGTATTTT | TRBV7-3 | TRBD2 | TRBJ2-3 | NA
CATSRNPGTSGRSSYNEQFF | TGTGCCACCAGCAGAAACCCCGGGACTAGCGGGAGGAGCTCCTACAATGAGCAGTTCTTC | TRBV15 | TRBD2 | TRBJ2-1 | NA
CASSEYRTGRGNTEAFF | TGTGCCAGCAGTGAATATCGGACAGGGAGGGGGAACACTGAAGCTTTCTTT | TRBV25-1 | TRBD1 | TRBJ1-1 | NA
CSAHRGGEQFF | TGCAGTGCTCACAGGGGGGGTGAGCAGTTCTTC | TRBV20-1 | NA | TRBJ2-1 | NA
CASSEEGRGWYF | TGTGCCAGCAGTGAAGAAGGAAGGGGCTGGTATTTT | TRBV2 | NA | TRBJ1-3 | NA
CATSSMIASTDTQYF | TGTGCCACCAGCAGTATGATAGCTAGCACAGATACGCAGTATTTT | TRBV15 | NA | TRBJ2-3 | NA
CASSLLGSNQPQHF | TGTGCCAGCAGTCTGCTGGGGAGCAATCAGCCCCAGCATTTT | TRBV27 | NA | TRBJ1-5 | NA
CASRQGARETQYF | TGTGCCAGCAGACAGGGGGCCCGAGAGACCCAGTACTTC | TRBV25-1 | TRBD1 | TRBJ2-5 | NA
CASSSNPVSAGGSYEQYF | TGCGCCAGCAGCTCCAACCCAGTTAGTGCAGGGGGCTCCTACGAGCAGTACTTC | TRBV5-1 | TRBD1 | TRBJ2-7 | NA
CASSQEPGSYEQYF | TGCGCCAGCAGCCAAGAGCCAGGCTCCTACGAGCAGTACTTC | TRBV4-3 | NA | TRBJ2-7 | NA
CASSFLPAGDRGPLTEAFF | TGTGCCAGCAGCTTTCTTCCCGCGGGGGACAGGGGTCCACTCACTGAAGCTTTCTTT | TRBV7-9 | TRBD1 | TRBJ1-1 | NA
CASSIDGQAAYEQYF | TGTGCCAGTAGTATAGATGGGCAGGCAGCCTACGAGCAGTACTTC | TRBV19 | NA | TRBJ2-7 | NA
CASSLVGAMNTEAFF | TGCGCCAGCAGCTTGGTTGGGGCGATGAACACTGAAGCTTTCTTT | TRBV5-1 | NA | TRBJ1-1 | NA
CASSLVTSQIPGSYEQYF | TGTGCCAGCAGCTTAGTGACTAGCCAAATCCCAGGGAGCTACGAGCAGTACTTC | TRBV7-4 | TRBD2 | TRBJ2-7 | once
CASSQVEGLNNEQFF | TGTGCCAGCAGCCAAGTTGAGGGGCTCAACAATGAGCAGTTCTTC | TRBV14 | NA | TRBJ2-1 | NA
CASSLSSREDGYTF | TGTGCCAGCAGCTTATCGTCCCGGGAAGATGGCTACACCTTC | TRBV7-2 | NA | TRBJ1-2 | NA
CASSLAGLMNTEAFF | TGTGCCAGCAGCTTAGCTGGGTTAATGAACACTGAAGCTTTCTTT | TRBV7-8 | NA | TRBJ1-1 | NA
CASSIGWTGQESSGNTIYF | TGTGCCAGTAGTATAGGCTGGACGGGACAGGAGAGCTCTGGAAACACCATATATTTT | TRBV19 | TRBD1 | TRBJ1-3 | NA
CASSFMASGRALSYNEQFF | TGTGCCAGCAGTTTTATGGCTAGCGGGAGGGCCCTATCCTACAATGAGCAGTTCTTC | TRBV27 | TRBD2 | TRBJ2-1 | NA
CASSPPENRGRSPLHF | TGTGCCAGCTCACCACCGGAGAACAGGGGTCGTTCACCCCTCCACTTT | TRBV18 | TRBD1 | TRBJ1-6 | NA
CASSYSRGGGAYEQYF | TGTGCCAGCAGTTACTCCCGGGGAGGGGGCGCGTACGAGCAGTACTTC | TRBV6-5 | NA | TRBJ2-7 | NA
CASSIDTSGSPYEQYF | TGTGCCAGTAGTATCGATACTAGCGGGAGCCCCTACGAGCAGTACTTC | TRBV19 | TRBD2 | TRBJ2-7 | NA
CASSLTSRSYGYTF | TGTGCCAGCAGCTTGACTAGTAGGAGCTATGGCTACACCTTC | TRBV5-5 | NA | TRBJ1-2 | NA